These T cell receptor beta chains were read from a single sample in a study of T cells after yellow fever vaccination. MiXCR was run by TCRdb on the 5' RACE reads, yielding one entry per CDR3 protein. This sample has roughly 520,000 distinct CDR3 sequences, with 20% to 25% found just once. The input for sequencing was PBMCs, taken about 21 days after the first yellow fever vaccination. These receptors were taken from a man aged 18-30 years who received the YFV17D yellow fever vaccine. CDR3s include the opening cysteine and the closing phenylalanine or tryptophan. Fields, in order: V gene, J gene, D gene, clone size, CDR3 protein, CDR3 DNA. The D gene is left open where the match is weak. Only some rows state a clone size, as once, few, many or a class for expanded clones.

V gene: TRBV20-1; J gene: TRBJ2-2; D gene: .; clone size: .; CDR3 protein: CSVVQGPPGELFF; CDR3 DNA: TGCAGTGTGGTCCAGGGGCCACCCGGGGAGCTGTTTTTT
V gene: TRBV7-2; J gene: TRBJ2-5; D gene: TRBD1; clone size: .; CDR3 protein: CASSSQGEGTQYF; CDR3 DNA: TGTGCCAGCAGCTCTCAGGGGGAAGGGACCCAGTACTTC
V gene: TRBV29-1; J gene: TRBJ1-3; D gene: TRBD1; clone size: few; CDR3 protein: CSGLRDSSGNTIYF; CDR3 DNA: TGCAGCGGTTTACGGGACAGCTCTGGAAACACCATATATTTT
V gene: TRBV20-1; J gene: TRBJ2-3; D gene: TRBD2; clone size: few; CDR3 protein: CSAPRLAGAADTQYF; CDR3 DNA: TGCAGTGCTCCCCGACTAGCGGGGGCGGCAGATACGCAGTATTTT
V gene: TRBV7-9; J gene: TRBJ1-2; D gene: TRBD1; clone size: .; CDR3 protein: CASREGQAPNYGYTF; CDR3 DNA: TGTGCCAGCAGAGAGGGACAGGCCCCGAACTATGGCTACACCTTC
V gene: TRBV18; J gene: TRBJ1-4; D gene: .; clone size: .; CDR3 protein: CASSRKRTDYATNEKLFF; CDR3 DNA: TGTGCCAGCTCGAGAAAGAGGACAGACTATGCAACTAATGAAAAACTGTTTTTT
V gene: TRBV27; J gene: TRBJ2-1; D gene: TRBD2; clone size: .; CDR3 protein: CASSTRTSGALGQFF; CDR3 DNA: TGTGCCAGCAGTACGCGGACTAGCGGGGCCCTCGGGCAGTTCTTC
V gene: TRBV3-1; J gene: TRBJ2-2; D gene: .; clone size: .; CDR3 protein: CASTPQGNTGELFF; CDR3 DNA: TGTGCCAGCACCCCTCAGGGCAACACCGGGGAGCTGTTTTTT
V gene: TRBV7-2; J gene: TRBJ2-1; D gene: .; clone size: .; CDR3 protein: CASSSRSGGRYNEQFF; CDR3 DNA: TGTGCCAGCAGCTCGAGGTCAGGGGGGCGGTACAATGAGCAGTTCTTC
V gene: TRBV20-1; J gene: TRBJ1-5; D gene: .; clone size: .; CDR3 protein: CSARVSGSHQPQHF; CDR3 DNA: TGCAGTGCTAGAGTGTCAGGCAGTCATCAGCCCCAGCATTTT
V gene: TRBV5-1; J gene: TRBJ2-3; D gene: .; clone size: .; CDR3 protein: CASSLQGTDTLYF; CDR3 DNA: TGCGCCAGCAGCTTACAGGGCACAGATACGCTGTATTTT
V gene: TRBV6-5; J gene: TRBJ1-2; D gene: .; clone size: .; CDR3 protein: CASSYDREAYGYTF; CDR3 DNA: TGTGCCAGCAGTTATGATAGGGAGGCCTATGGCTACACCTTC
V gene: TRBV7-2; J gene: TRBJ2-5; D gene: .; clone size: few; CDR3 protein: CASTRPEETQYF; CDR3 DNA: TGTGCCAGCACCCGCCCGGAGGAGACCCAGTACTTC
V gene: TRBV12-3/TRBV12-4; J gene: TRBJ2-2; D gene: .; clone size: .; CDR3 protein: CASSPGLSGELFF; CDR3 DNA: TGTGCCAGCAGTCCGGGACTTTCGGGGGAGCTGTTTTTT
V gene: TRBV29-1; J gene: TRBJ2-3; D gene: TRBD2; clone size: many; CDR3 protein: CSVGTSGTDTQYF; CDR3 DNA: TGCAGCGTTGGGACTAGCGGCACAGATACGCAGTATTTT
V gene: TRBV20-1; J gene: TRBJ2-2; D gene: TRBD1; clone size: .; CDR3 protein: CSAGQGGTGELFF; CDR3 DNA: TGCAGCGCGGGACAGGGCGGAACCGGGGAGCTGTTTTTT
V gene: TRBV29-1; J gene: TRBJ2-5; D gene: .; clone size: few; CDR3 protein: CSVVQEQETQYF; CDR3 DNA: TGCAGCGTTGTACAGGAACAAGAGACCCAGTACTTC
V gene: TRBV9; J gene: TRBJ2-2; D gene: .; clone size: few; CDR3 protein: CASSALQGTGELFF; CDR3 DNA: TGTGCCAGCAGCGCGCTACAGGGCACCGGGGAGCTGTTTTTT
V gene: TRBV7-2; J gene: TRBJ2-1; D gene: TRBD2; clone size: .; CDR3 protein: CASSLAWAGGYNEQFF; CDR3 DNA: TGTGCCAGCAGCTTAGCATGGGCGGGGGGATACAATGAGCAGTTCTTC
V gene: TRBV7-9; J gene: TRBJ2-5; D gene: .; clone size: medium-sized; CDR3 protein: CASSLVGTETQYF; CDR3 DNA: TGTGCCAGCAGCTTAGTTGGGACGGAGACCCAGTACTTC
V gene: TRBV5-5; J gene: TRBJ1-1; D gene: .; clone size: .; CDR3 protein: CASSPWTEGTEAFF; CDR3 DNA: TGTGCCAGCAGCCCATGGACGGAAGGGACTGAAGCTTTCTTT
V gene: TRBV6-2/TRBV6-3; J gene: TRBJ1-1; D gene: .; clone size: many; CDR3 protein: CASSLSTEAFF; CDR3 DNA: TGTGCCAGCAGTTTAAGCACTGAAGCTTTCTTT
V gene: TRBV5-1; J gene: TRBJ2-7; D gene: TRBD1; clone size: .; CDR3 protein: CASSRTGGDEQYF; CDR3 DNA: TGCGCCAGCAGCCGGACAGGGGGCGACGAGCAGTACTTC
V gene: TRBV29-1; J gene: TRBJ1-1; D gene: TRBD1; clone size: many; CDR3 protein: CSPDRGGGAFF; CDR3 DNA: TGCAGCCCAGACAGGGGTGGGGGAGCTTTCTTT
V gene: TRBV5-1; J gene: TRBJ2-7; D gene: TRBD2; clone size: few; CDR3 protein: CASSAGLASREQYF; CDR3 DNA: TGCGCCAGCAGCGCTGGACTAGCGTCTCGCGAGCAGTACTTC
V gene: TRBV4-2; J gene: TRBJ1-2; D gene: .; clone size: .; CDR3 protein: CASSQAGEDYRYTF; CDR3 DNA: TGTGCCAGCAGCCAAGCAGGGGAAGACTATCGCTACACCTTC
V gene: TRBV13; J gene: TRBJ1-4; D gene: TRBD1; clone size: .; CDR3 protein: CASSFTDEKGAYEKLFF; CDR3 DNA: TGTGCCAGCAGCTTCACTGACGAGAAGGGGGCGTATGAAAAACTGTTTTTT
V gene: TRBV5-1; J gene: TRBJ2-1; D gene: .; clone size: .; CDR3 protein: CASSQNLGSYNEQFF; CDR3 DNA: TGCGCCAGCAGCCAAAATTTAGGCTCCTACAATGAGCAGTTCTTC
V gene: TRBV12-3/TRBV12-4; J gene: TRBJ2-5; D gene: .; clone size: few; CDR3 protein: CASTLGGGETQYF; CDR3 DNA: TGTGCCAGCACCTTGGGTGGGGGAGAGACCCAGTACTTC
V gene: TRBV7-9; J gene: TRBJ2-3; D gene: TRBD1; clone size: .; CDR3 protein: CASGLGQGASDTQYF; CDR3 DNA: TGTGCCAGCGGCCTGGGACAGGGGGCCTCAGATACGCAGTATTTT
V gene: TRBV10-3; J gene: TRBJ1-4; D gene: .; clone size: .; CDR3 protein: CAISEPYNEKLFF; CDR3 DNA: TGTGCCATCAGTGAGCCGTATAATGAAAAACTGTTTTTT
V gene: TRBV12-3/TRBV12-4; J gene: TRBJ1-2; D gene: .; clone size: few; CDR3 protein: CASSLRGIQAGLGGYTF; CDR3 DNA: TGTGCCAGCAGCCTTCGGGGTATTCAGGCTGGCCTGGGTGGCTACACCTTC
V gene: TRBV6-5; J gene: TRBJ1-6; D gene: .; clone size: few; CDR3 protein: CASSYGEGSGSPLHF; CDR3 DNA: TGTGCCAGCAGTTACGGAGAAGGATCGGGTTCACCCCTCCACTTT
V gene: TRBV4-1; J gene: TRBJ2-5; D gene: TRBD2; clone size: few; CDR3 protein: CASSQAGLAETQYF; CDR3 DNA: TGCGCCAGCAGCCAAGCGGGACTAGCGGAGACCCAGTACTTC
V gene: TRBV12-3/TRBV12-4; J gene: TRBJ1-2; D gene: .; clone size: few; CDR3 protein: CASSFRTHYGYTF; CDR3 DNA: TGTGCCAGCAGTTTCAGGACACACTATGGCTACACCTTC
V gene: TRBV4-2; J gene: TRBJ2-4; D gene: .; clone size: .; CDR3 protein: CASSQDQNIQYF; CDR3 DNA: TGTGCCAGCAGCCAGGACCAGAACATTCAGTACTTC
V gene: TRBV7-2; J gene: TRBJ1-2; D gene: TRBD1; clone size: .; CDR3 protein: CASSHGTGGAGYGYTF; CDR3 DNA: TGTGCCAGCAGCCACGGGACAGGGGGCGCCGGGTATGGCTACACCTTC
V gene: TRBV20-1; J gene: TRBJ1-6; D gene: .; clone size: few; CDR3 protein: CSAPISRGPLHF; CDR3 DNA: TGCAGTGCTCCAATTAGCCGTGGACCCCTCCACTTT
V gene: TRBV12-3/TRBV12-4; J gene: TRBJ2-3; D gene: .; clone size: once; CDR3 protein: CASSPRGGSGDTQYF; CDR3 DNA: TGTGCCAGCAGTCCCCGTGGTGGGTCGGGAGATACGCAGTATTTT
V gene: TRBV4-2; J gene: TRBJ2-1; D gene: .; clone size: .; CDR3 protein: CASSRTPPRGYNEQFF; CDR3 DNA: TGTGCCAGCAGCCGCACACCTCCCCGGGGATACAATGAGCAGTTCTTC
V gene: TRBV29-1; J gene: TRBJ2-7; D gene: TRBD1; clone size: .; CDR3 protein: CSATGQGGYEQYF; CDR3 DNA: TGCAGCGCAACGGGACAGGGGGGCTACGAGCAGTACTTC